The next 18 T cell receptor beta chains were all read from a single sample in a study of CD8 T cells in ankylosing spondylitis. Whole-study results and caveats: There was a TCR beta motif, made of several highly homologous variants, that appeared characteristic of ankylosing spondylitis blood.

These receptors' antigens are unknown. TCRdb fed the 5' RACE reads into MiXCR, producing one record per CDR3 protein. Of over 700,000 distinct CDR3 sequences listed, roughly 20% are singletons. The sample was blood, either unsorted or a sorted T cell fraction (not recorded which). The receptors originated from a male donor with ankylosing spondylitis.

The chain carries TRBV20-1 and TRBJ1-4, with TRBD1 matching over 7 bases. Germline assignment: CDR1 DFQATT and CDR2 SNEGSKA (reference sequence). The trim removed 6 bases at V and 5 bases at J, leaving 9 bases unmatched. This CDR3 is built from 14 residues. The CDR3 coding sequence is TGCAGTGCCCAGCAGGGGACAGCGAATGAAAAACTGTTTTTT. It is translated as CSAQQGTANEKLFF.

Ten or more counts support this clonotype. The rearrangement uses TRBV11-2 and TRBJ1-1; no definite D call. V was cut by 7 bases and J by 1 base, with 10 bases left in between. The germline V gene has CDR1 SGHAT and CDR2 FQNNGV. The CDR3 runs to 13 residues. CDR3 loop: CASTVTANTEAFF. CDR3 DNA sequence: TGTGCCAGCACCGTAACAGCGAACACTGAAGCTTTCTTT.

This chain uses TRBV5-5 with TRBJ1-2; D is perhaps TRBD1 (6 bases). The CDR3 has 13 amino acids. Germline V gives CDR1 SGHKS, CDR2 YYEKEE (reference sequence). Trimming stripped 2 bases from V and 7 bases from J, with 12 bases between. Here the CDR3 reads CASSFDGGLGYTF. DNA of the CDR3: TGTGCCAGCAGCTTCGACGGGGGCCTTGGCTACACCTTC.

J is TRBJ2-2 and V is TRBV29-1; TRBD1 matches 8 bases. This CDR3 region has 16 residues. Germline-derived CDR1 and CDR2 are SQVTM and ANQGSEA. J lost 2 bases, V lost 6 bases, and 11 bases had no gene match. The CDR3 sequence is CSVHPGTGINTGELFF. CDR3 nucleotide sequence: TGCAGCGTACACCCCGGGACAGGAATTAACACCGGGGAGCTGTTTTTT.

This chain joins TRBV6-5 and TRBJ2-7, with 10 bases aligning to TRBD1. The CDR3 is made up of 15 amino acids. Trimming removed 1 base from V and 5 bases from J; junction bases left unmatched: 5. CDR1 is MNHEY, CDR2 SVGAGI, per germline. This CDR3 is CASSYFTTGGDEQYF. CDR3 coding DNA: TGTGCCAGCAGTTACTTTACGACAGGGGGCGACGAGCAGTACTTC.

This chain joins TRBV5-1 and TRBJ2-7, with TRBD2 identical over 10 bases. The germline V gene encodes CDR1 SGHRS and CDR2 YFSETQ. V shed 0 bases, J shed 0 bases, and the junction held 3 bases outside the gene matches. The CDR3 is made up of 16 amino acids. The CDR3, as DNA: TGCGCCAGCAGCTTGGGGGCTAGCGGGAGCTCCTACGAGCAGTACTTC. It specifies CASSLGASGSSYEQYF.

The chain combines TRBV20-1 with TRBJ1-1; 10 bases map to TRBD1. CDR3 size: 17 residues. V was clipped by 1 base and J by 3 bases; unmatched bases: 11. From germline, CDR1 is DFQATT and CDR2 SNEGSKA (reference sequence). CDR3 amino acids: CSARGGQGVPSDTEAFF. The CDR3 DNA sequence: TGCAGTGCTAGAGGAGGACAGGGGGTACCTTCGGACACTGAAGCTTTCTTT.

This clonotype was observed a few times. The chain links TRBV18 to TRBJ1-5; D might be TRBD1 (5 bases). CDR3 size: 16 residues. V lost 4 bases to trimming and J lost 2 bases, with 15 bases between them. In germline, CDR1 is KGHSH, CDR2 LQKENI. CDR3 protein: CASSRDGLGGNQPQHF. CDR3 coding DNA: TGTGCCAGCTCACGGGACGGTTTGGGGGGCAATCAGCCCCAGCATTTT.

This clonotype was recorded at least ten times. DNA for the CDR3: TGTGCCAGCTCACCACCGGAGAGACAGGGTGGCTATGGCTACACCTTC. Its protein product is CASSPPERQGGYGYTF. J is TRBJ1-2 and V is TRBV18; 7 bases line up with TRBD1. Trimming took 0 bases from V and 4 from J; bases not matched to a gene: 8. The CDR3 totals 16 residues. Germline loops: CDR1 KGHSH, CDR2 LQKENI.

This clonotype came up once. The chain is built from TRBV12-3 or TRBV12-4 and TRBJ2-1; D unresolved. Trimming left V 2 bases short and J 7 bases short, with 9 bases between. The CDR3 spans 13 residues. DNA for the CDR3: TGTGCCAGCAGTTTACTAGTGGGGAATGAGCAGTTCTTC. Encoded protein: CASSLLVGNEQFF.

The V call is TRBV29-1, the J call TRBJ1-2; no firm D call. This CDR3 region has 12 residues. The ends were cut back, 4 bases at V and 1 base at J, with 7 bases in the middle. The germline V gene has CDR1 SQVTM and CDR2 ANQGSEA. The CDR3, as DNA: TGCAGCGTTGTTGCGGGTAACTATGGCTACACCTTC. This sequence encodes CSVVAGNYGYTF. Full variable domain (remainder filled in from reference TRBV29-1 and TRBJ1-2): SAVISQKPSRDICQRGTSLTIQCQVDSQVTMMFWYRQQPGQSLTLIATANQGSEATYESGFVIDKFPISRPNLTFSTLTVSNMSPEDSSIYLCSVVAGNYGYTFGSGTRLTVV.

This clonotype occurred many times. For the CDR3, the DNA is TGCAGTGCTAGAGGGCTAGCGGGATCCTACGAGCAGTACTTC. Its protein is CSARGLAGSYEQYF. The J gene is TRBJ2-7, the V gene TRBV20-1; TRBD2 matches 9 bases. The CDR3 loop spans 14 amino acids. Per germline, CDR1 DFQATT and CDR2 SNEGSKA (reference sequence). V was pared by 1 base and J by 1 base, with 2 bases of the junction left unmatched.

This clonotype appeared a few times. V gene TRBV4-3 combines with J gene TRBJ1-4; 10 bases agree with TRBD1. Trimming removed 0 bases from V and 7 bases from J; junction bases left unmatched: 23. The CDR3 loop spans 22 amino acids. In germline, CDR1 is LGHNA, CDR2 YSLEER. CDR3 sequence: CASSQDRRGQGRYSSLGEKLFF. CDR3 sequence (DNA): TGCGCCAGCAGCCAAGACAGGAGGGGACAGGGGAGATATTCGTCCCTAGGTGAAAAACTGTTTTTT.

The count of this clonotype is one. In DNA form, the CDR3 reads TGTGCCAGCAAATTAAGAGCGGGGGGCGGTGCTGCAGATACGCAGTATTTT. It translates to CASKLRAGGGAADTQYF. This sequence joins TRBV27 and TRBJ2-3; TRBD2 agrees at 9 bases. The V gene's germline CDR1 is MNHEY and CDR2 SMNVEV (reference sequence). Unmatched junction bases numbered 15, after V lost 7 bases and J lost 4 bases. The CDR3 runs to 17 residues.

This clonotype appeared a few times. The V and J genes are TRBV12-3 or TRBV12-4 and TRBJ1-1, with D tentatively TRBD1 (6 bases). The CDR3 sequence is 15 residues long. Between the trimmed V and J ends, which lost 1 base and 10 bases, there was a span of 19 bases. The CDR3 protein is CASSLVLGNREGAFF. CDR3 sequence (DNA): TGTGCCAGCAGTTTAGTTCTCGGAAACAGGGAGGGAGCTTTCTTT.

In the case of this clonotype: An end of the junction does not agree with germline; a read error may underlie this. The chain uses TRBV12-3 or TRBV12-4 and TRBJ2-1; TRBD2 agrees at 7 bases. CDR3 length: 14 amino acids. The CDR3 region has the DNA TGTGCCAGCAGCTTAGGCGGGAGCGTTAATGAGCAGTTCTTC. Translation gives CASSLGGSVNEQFF.

This clonotype was recorded a few times. V usage is TRBV6-5 and J usage is TRBJ1-5; TRBD1 might be the D (5 bases). V was shortened by 0 bases and J by 0 bases, with 15 bases between the two germline ends. Germline V gene data show CDR1 as MNHEY and CDR2 as SVGAGI. This CDR3 has 18 residues. The chain's CDR3 is CASSYSVQGGYSNQPQHF. CDR3 nucleotides: TGTGCCAGCAGTTACTCAGTCCAGGGAGGTTATAGCAATCAGCCCCAGCATTTT.

This clonotype was observed at least ten times. J is TRBJ2-5 and V is TRBV7-2; the match to TRBD2 covers 7 bases. The ends lost 5 bases at V and 4 bases at J; junction bases unmatched: 10. The CDR3 is made up of 15 amino acids. The germline V gene encodes CDR1 SGHTA and CDR2 FQGNSA. The DNA of the CDR3 is TGTGCCAGCAGCCCACCTGGACTAGTTCGAGAGACCCAGTACTTC. It codes for CASSPPGLVRETQYF.